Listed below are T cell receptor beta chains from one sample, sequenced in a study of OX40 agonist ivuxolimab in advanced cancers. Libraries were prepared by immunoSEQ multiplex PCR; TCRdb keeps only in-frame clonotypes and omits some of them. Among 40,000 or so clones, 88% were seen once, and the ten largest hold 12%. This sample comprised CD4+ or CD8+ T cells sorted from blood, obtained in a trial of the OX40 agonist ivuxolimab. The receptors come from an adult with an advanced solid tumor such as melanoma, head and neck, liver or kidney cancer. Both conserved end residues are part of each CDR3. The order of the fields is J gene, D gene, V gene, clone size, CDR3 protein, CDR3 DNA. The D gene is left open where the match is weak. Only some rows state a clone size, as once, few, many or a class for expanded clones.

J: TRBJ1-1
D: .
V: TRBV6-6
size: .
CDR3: CASSLTENTEAFF
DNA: TGTGCCAGCAGTCTAACAGAGAACACTGAAGCTTTCTTT

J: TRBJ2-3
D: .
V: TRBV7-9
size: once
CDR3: CASSWRGRGADTQYF
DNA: TGTGCCAGCAGCTGGAGAGGACGAGGCGCAGATACGCAGTATTTT

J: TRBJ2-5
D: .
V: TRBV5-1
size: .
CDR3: CASSLDLAPQETQYF
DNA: TGCGCCAGCAGCTTGGACCTAGCACCACAAGAGACCCAGTACTTC

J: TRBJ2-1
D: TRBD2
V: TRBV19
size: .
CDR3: CASSLGLANEQFF
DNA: TGTGCCAGTAGTCTTGGACTAGCGAATGAGCAGTTCTTC

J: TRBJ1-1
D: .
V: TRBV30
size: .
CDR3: CAWSTGLTSEAFF
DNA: TGTGCCTGGAGTACAGGGCTTACCAGTGAAGCTTTCTTT

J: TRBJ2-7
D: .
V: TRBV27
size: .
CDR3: CASSFGTLYEQYF
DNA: TGTGCCAGCAGTTTTGGGACTCTCTACGAGCAGTACTTC

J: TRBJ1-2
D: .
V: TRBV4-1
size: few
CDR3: CASSPRGSYGYTF
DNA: TGCGCCAGCAGCCCTCGGGGTTCCTATGGCTACACCTTC

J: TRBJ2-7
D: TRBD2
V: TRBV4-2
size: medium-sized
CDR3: CASSPSVLAGGDEQYF
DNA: TGTGCCAGCAGCCCCTCGGTGCTAGCGGGAGGGGACGAGCAGTACTTC

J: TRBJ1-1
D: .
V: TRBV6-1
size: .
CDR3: CASRPQPWVGTEAFF
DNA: TGTGCCAGCAGGCCTCAACCTTGGGTTGGCACTGAAGCTTTCTTT

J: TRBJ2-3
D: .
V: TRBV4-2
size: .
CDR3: CASSEKSTDTQYF
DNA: TGTGCCAGCAGTGAGAAAAGCACAGATACGCAGTATTTT

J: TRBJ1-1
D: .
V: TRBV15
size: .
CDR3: CATSREMSEAFF
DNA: TGTGCCACCAGCAGAGAAATGTCTGAAGCTTTCTTT

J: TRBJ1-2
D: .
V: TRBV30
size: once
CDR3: CASGRLGYGYTF
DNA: TGTGCCTCCGGGCGCTTGGGCTATGGCTACACCTTC

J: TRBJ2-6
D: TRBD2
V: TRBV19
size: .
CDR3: CASSLLAGSGANVLTF
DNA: TGTGCCAGTAGTCTACTAGCGGGCTCTGGGGCCAACGTCCTGACTTTC

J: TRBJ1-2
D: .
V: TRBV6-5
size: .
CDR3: CASSYLTGRYNYGYTF
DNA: TGTGCCAGCAGTTACTTAACGGGGAGATATAACTATGGCTACACCTTC

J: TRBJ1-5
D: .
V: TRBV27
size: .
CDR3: CASNNPGSNQPQHF
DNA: TGTGCCAGCAATAATCCAGGTAGCAATCAGCCCCAGCATTTT

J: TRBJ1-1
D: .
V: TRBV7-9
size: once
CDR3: CASTRGDTEAFF
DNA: TGTGCCAGCACTAGGGGGGACACTGAAGCTTTCTTT

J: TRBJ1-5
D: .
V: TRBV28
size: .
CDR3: CASSFTGATGQPQHF
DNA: TGTGCCAGTTCTTTCACGGGGGCTACGGGGCAGCCCCAGCATTTT

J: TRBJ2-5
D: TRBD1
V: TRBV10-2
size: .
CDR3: CASKLQGQETQYF
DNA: TGCGCCAGCAAATTACAGGGGCAAGAGACCCAGTACTTC

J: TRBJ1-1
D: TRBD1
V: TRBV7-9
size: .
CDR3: CASSYAQGAYREAFF
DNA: TGTGCCAGCAGCTACGCACAGGGGGCGTATCGGGAGGCTTTCTTT

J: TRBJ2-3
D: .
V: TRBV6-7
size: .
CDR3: CASSWTQPTDTQYF
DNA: TGTGCCAGCAGTTGGACGCAACCCACAGATACGCAGTATTTT

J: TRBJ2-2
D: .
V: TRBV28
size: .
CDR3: CASSYLSGELFF
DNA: TGTGCCAGCAGTTATCTTTCCGGGGAGCTGTTTTTT

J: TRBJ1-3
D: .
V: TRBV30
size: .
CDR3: CACGGSGNTIYF
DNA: TGTGCCTGCGGGGGCTCTGGAAACACCATATATTTT

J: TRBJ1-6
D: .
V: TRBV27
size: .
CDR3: CASSLRIGGWSYNSPLHF
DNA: TGTGCCAGCAGTTTACGGATCGGGGGATGGTCCTATAATTCACCCCTCCACTTT

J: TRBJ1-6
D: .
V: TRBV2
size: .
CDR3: CASNELGASNSPLHF
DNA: TGTGCCAGCAACGAACTGGGGGCATCTAATTCACCCCTCCACTTT

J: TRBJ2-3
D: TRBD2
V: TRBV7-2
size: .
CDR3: CASSSLAAGTDTQYF
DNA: TGTGCCAGCAGCTCTCTAGCGGCGGGCACAGATACGCAGTATTTT

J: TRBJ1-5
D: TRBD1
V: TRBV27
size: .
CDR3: CASSLLGGGGVVQPQHF
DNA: TGTGCCAGCAGTTTACTAGGGGGCGGCGGGGTGGTGCAGCCCCAGCATTTT

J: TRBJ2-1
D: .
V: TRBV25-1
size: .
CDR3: CASSEGRENEQFF
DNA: TGTGCCAGCAGTGAGGGCAGGGAGAATGAGCAGTTCTTC